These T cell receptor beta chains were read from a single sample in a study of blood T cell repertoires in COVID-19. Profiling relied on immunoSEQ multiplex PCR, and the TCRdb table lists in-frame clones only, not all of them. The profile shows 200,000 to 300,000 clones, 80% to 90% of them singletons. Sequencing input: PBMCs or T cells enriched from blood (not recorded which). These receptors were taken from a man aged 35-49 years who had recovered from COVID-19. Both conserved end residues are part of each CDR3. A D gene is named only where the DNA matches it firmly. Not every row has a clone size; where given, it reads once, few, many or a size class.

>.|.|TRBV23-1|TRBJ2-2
CASSFSTQNTGELFF
TGCGCCAGCAGTTTCTCGACACAGAACACCGGGGAGCTGTTTTTT
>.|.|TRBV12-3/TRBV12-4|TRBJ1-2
CASSFGRGNGYTF
TGTGCCAGCAGTTTTGGAAGGGGGAACGGCTACACCTTC
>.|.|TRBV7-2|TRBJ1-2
CASSSRRDILGGYTF
TGTGCCAGCAGCTCGCGCCGGGACATCCTTGGTGGCTACACCTTC
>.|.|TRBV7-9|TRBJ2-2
CAGGGLNTGELFF
TGTGCCGGAGGCGGTCTTAACACCGGGGAGCTGTTTTTT
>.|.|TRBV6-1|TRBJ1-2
CASSEDGGGGEGYGYTF
TGTGCCAGCAGTGAAGACGGAGGTGGGGGGGAGGGCTATGGCTACACCTTC
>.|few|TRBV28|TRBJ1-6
CASLPQQGSSYNSPLHF
TGTGCCAGCCTTCCACAACAAGGGAGCTCCTATAATTCACCCCTCCACTTT
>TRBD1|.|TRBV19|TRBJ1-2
CASNNPGTGIAGYTF
TGTGCCAGTAATAACCCCGGGACAGGGATTGCTGGCTACACCTTC
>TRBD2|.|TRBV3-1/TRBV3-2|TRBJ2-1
CASSHGLAGSNEQFF
TGTGCCAGCAGCCACGGACTAGCGGGATCTAATGAGCAGTTCTTC
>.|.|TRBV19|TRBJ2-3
CASRPLGGGTDTQYF
TGTGCCAGTAGGCCTTTGGGGGGTGGCACAGATACGCAGTATTTT
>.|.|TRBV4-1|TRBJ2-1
CASSQEATGGSSYNEQFF
TGCGCCAGCAGCCAAGAGGCAACCGGGGGAAGCTCCTACAATGAGCAGTTCTTC
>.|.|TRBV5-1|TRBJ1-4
CASSLGLIRGNQKLFF
TGCGCCAGCAGCTTGGGTTTGATCAGGGGAAATCAAAAACTGTTTTTT
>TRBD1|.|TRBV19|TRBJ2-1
CASRDRASPSYNEQFF
TGTGCCAGTAGGGACAGGGCTTCCCCCTCCTACAATGAGCAGTTCTTC
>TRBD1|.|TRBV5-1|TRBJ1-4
CASSLGGQGASEKLFF
TGCGCCAGCAGCTTGGGGGGACAGGGGGCGAGTGAAAAACTGTTTTTT
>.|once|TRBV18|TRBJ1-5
CASSPFRQRNQPQHF
TGTGCCAGCTCACCTTTCCGACAGCGCAATCAGCCCCAGCATTTT
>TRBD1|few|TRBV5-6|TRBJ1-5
CASSGQTGSGNQPQHF
TGTGCCAGCAGCGGTCAGACAGGGTCGGGCAATCAGCCCCAGCATTTT
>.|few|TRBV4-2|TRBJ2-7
CASSPPGTSYEQYF
TGTGCCAGCAGCCCCCCCGGGACTTCGTACGAGCAGTACTTC
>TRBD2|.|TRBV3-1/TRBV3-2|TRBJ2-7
CASSQTAGGFANEQYF
TGTGCCAGCAGCCAGACAGCGGGAGGGTTTGCCAACGAGCAGTACTTC
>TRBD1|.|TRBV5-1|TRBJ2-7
CASSHSPDRGLWEQYF
TGCGCCAGCAGCCATAGCCCGGACAGGGGGCTTTGGGAGCAGTACTTC
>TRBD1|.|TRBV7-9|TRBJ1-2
CASSTDRVYGYTF
TGTGCCAGCAGCACGGACAGGGTCTATGGCTACACCTTC
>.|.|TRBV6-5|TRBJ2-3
CASSRSWSSTDTQYF
TGTGCCAGCAGCAGAAGCTGGAGCAGCACAGATACGCAGTATTTT
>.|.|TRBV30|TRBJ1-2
CAWSLQGLPGDYTF
TGTGCCTGGAGCCTCCAGGGACTCCCAGGCGACTACACCTTC
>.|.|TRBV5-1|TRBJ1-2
CASSMTEYYGYTF
TGCGCCAGCAGCATGACAGAGTACTATGGCTACACCTTC
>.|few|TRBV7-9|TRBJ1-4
CASSLKEGKIRYEKLFF
TGTGCCAGCAGCTTAAAGGAGGGGAAAATAAGATATGAAAAACTGTTTTTT
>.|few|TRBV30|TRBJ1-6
CAFESRKGNSPLHF
TGTGCCTTTGAATCGAGGAAGGGGAATTCACCCCTCCACTTT
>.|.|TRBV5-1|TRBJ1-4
CASSLGGATNEKLFF
TGCGCCAGCAGCTTGGGGGGAGCAACTAATGAAAAACTGTTTTTT
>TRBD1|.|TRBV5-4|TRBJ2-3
CASSFEAGGLGGVGTDTQYF
TGTGCCAGCAGCTTTGAGGCAGGGGGCTTGGGGGGAGTAGGTACAGATACGCAGTATTTT
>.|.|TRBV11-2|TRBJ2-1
CASSLDPTSYNEQFF
TGTGCCAGCAGCTTAGACCCCACATCCTACAATGAGCAGTTCTTC
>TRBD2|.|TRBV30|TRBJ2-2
CAWSVTSENTGELFF
TGTGCCTGGAGTGTTACTAGCGAGAACACCGGGGAGCTGTTTTTT
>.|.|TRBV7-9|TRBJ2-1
CAPELAYEQFF
TGTGCCCCGGAACTAGCCTATGAGCAGTTCTTC